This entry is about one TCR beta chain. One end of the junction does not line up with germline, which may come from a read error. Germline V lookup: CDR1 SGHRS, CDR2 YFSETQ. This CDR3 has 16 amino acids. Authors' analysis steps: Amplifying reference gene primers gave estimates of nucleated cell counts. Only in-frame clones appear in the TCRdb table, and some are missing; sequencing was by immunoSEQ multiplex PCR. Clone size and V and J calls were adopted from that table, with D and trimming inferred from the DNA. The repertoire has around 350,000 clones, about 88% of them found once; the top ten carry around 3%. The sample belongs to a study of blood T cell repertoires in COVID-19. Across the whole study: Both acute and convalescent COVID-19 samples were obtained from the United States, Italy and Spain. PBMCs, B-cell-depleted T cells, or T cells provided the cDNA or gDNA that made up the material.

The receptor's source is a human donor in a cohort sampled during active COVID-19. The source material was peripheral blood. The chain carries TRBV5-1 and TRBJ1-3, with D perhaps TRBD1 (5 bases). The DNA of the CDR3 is TGCGCCAGCAGTTTGGGGCCGTTTGGCTCTGGAAACACCATATATTTT. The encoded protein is CASSLGPFGSGNTIYF.